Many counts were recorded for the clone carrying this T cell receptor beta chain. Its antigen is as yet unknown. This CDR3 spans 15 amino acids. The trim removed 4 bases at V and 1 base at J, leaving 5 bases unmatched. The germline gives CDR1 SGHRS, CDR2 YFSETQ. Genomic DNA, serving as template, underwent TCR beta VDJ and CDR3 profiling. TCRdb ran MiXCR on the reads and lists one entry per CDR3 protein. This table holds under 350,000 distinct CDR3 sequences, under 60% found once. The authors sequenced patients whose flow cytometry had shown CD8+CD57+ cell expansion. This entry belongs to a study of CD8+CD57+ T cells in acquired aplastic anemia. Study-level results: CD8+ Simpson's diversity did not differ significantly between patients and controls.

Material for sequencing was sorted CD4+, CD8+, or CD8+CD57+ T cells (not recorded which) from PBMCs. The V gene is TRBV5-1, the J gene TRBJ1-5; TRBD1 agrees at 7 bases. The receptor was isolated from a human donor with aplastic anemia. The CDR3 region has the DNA TGCGCCAGCAGCGAGACAGGGTTCAGCAATCAGCCCCAGCATTTT. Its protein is CASSETGFSNQPQHF.